This TCR beta chain was profiled in a study of blood T cell repertoires in COVID-19. Trimming took 2 bases from V and 7 from J; bases not matched to a gene: 1. The germline CDR1 and CDR2 sequences are WNHNN and SYGVQD (reference sequence). The CDR3 is made up of 13 amino acids. The assay was immunoSEQ multiplex PCR, and TCRdb's table has in-frame clones only and misses some. In the table there are 200,000 to 250,000 clones, roughly 90% of which are singletons. The sequence came from an older woman with acute or convalescent COVID-19. The sample consisted of peripheral blood. The chain links TRBV10-1 to TRBJ2-1, with 8 bases aligning to TRBD1. Written as DNA, the CDR3 is TGCGCCAGCAGTGAGAACAGGGGGAATGAGCAGTTCTTC. As protein: CASSENRGNEQFF.